This note documents a single T cell receptor (beta chain) sequence. The antigen remains unidentified. A single record per CDR3 protein comes from TCRdb applying MiXCR to the RT-PCR reads. The data show roughly 650,000 distinct CDR3 sequences, with 12% to 15% seen just once and roughly 7.2% held by the top ten. This record comes from a study of response to subunit inactivated influenza vaccine. Study results and limitations: With each seasonal influenza vaccination, the authors suggested, few new T cells are recruited.

The germline V gene has CDR1 GTSNPN and CDR2 SVGIG (reference sequence). The CDR3 contains 15 residues. Trimming cost V 2 bases and J 1 base; bases outside gene matches: 7. The source of this sequence is a man in his forties or fifties who received an inactivated influenza vaccine. The rearrangement joins TRBV30 to TRBJ2-7; TRBD1 matches 8 bases. Sequencing used PBMCs from blood, obtained 14 to 15 days before vaccination. CDR3 protein: CAWSNWDRISYEQYF. The CDR3 DNA follows: TGTGCCTGGAGTAATTGGGACAGGATTTCCTACGAGCAGTACTTC.